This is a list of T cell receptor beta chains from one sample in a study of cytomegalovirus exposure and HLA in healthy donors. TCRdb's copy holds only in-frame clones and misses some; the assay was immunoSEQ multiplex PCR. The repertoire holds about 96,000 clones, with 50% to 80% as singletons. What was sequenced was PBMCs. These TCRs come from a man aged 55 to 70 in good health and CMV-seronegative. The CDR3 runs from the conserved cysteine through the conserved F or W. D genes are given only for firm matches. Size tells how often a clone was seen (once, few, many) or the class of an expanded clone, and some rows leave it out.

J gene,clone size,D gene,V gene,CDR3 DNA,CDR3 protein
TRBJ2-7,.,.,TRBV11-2,TGTGCCAGCAGCTTAGAGCCGGAGTACGAGCAGTACTTC,CASSLEPEYEQYF
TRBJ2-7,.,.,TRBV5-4,TGTGCCAGCAGCTCGTTGGGGCCTTTAGAAGAGCAGTACTTC,CASSSLGPLEEQYF
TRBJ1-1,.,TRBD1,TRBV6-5,TGTGCCAGCAGTTACTCAGGACAGGGTGAAGCTTTCTTT,CASSYSGQGEAFF
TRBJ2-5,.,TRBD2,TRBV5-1,TGCGCCAGCAGCGAATTACTAGCGGGAGATCAAGAGACCCAGTACTTC,CASSELLAGDQETQYF
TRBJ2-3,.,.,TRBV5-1,TGCGCCAGCAGCTTGGGTCTAGCAGGTTACACAGATACGCAGTATTTT,CASSLGLAGYTDTQYF
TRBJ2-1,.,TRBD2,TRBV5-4,TGTGCCAGCAGCCTCGGGCTAGCGGGGGGACAGGAGCAGTTCTTC,CASSLGLAGGQEQFF
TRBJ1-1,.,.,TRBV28,TGTGCCACCCATCTTGGAGGGCATACTGAAGCTTTCTTT,CATHLGGHTEAFF
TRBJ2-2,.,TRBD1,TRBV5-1,TGCGCCAGCAGCTTATGGGACAGGGTAGCCGGGGAGCTGTTTTTT,CASSLWDRVAGELFF
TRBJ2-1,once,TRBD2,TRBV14,TGTGCCAGCAGCCCCGGGAGGGTTAAGTTCTTC,CASSPGRVKFF
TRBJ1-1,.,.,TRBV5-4,TGTGCCAGCAGCTTGGTAGACAGCGAAGCTTTCTTT,CASSLVDSEAFF
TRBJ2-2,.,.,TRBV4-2,TGTGCCAGCAGCCCTGGTCAGGCGAACACCGGGGAGCTGTTTTTT,CASSPGQANTGELFF
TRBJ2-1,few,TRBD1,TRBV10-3,TGTGCCACCCGGACAGGGTTGGATGAGCAGTTCTTC,CATRTGLDEQFF
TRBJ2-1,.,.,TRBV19,TGTGCCAGTAGTATAACAGGGTCTGGTGAGCAGTTCTTC,CASSITGSGEQFF
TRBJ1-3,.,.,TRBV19,TGTGCCAGTAGTATGCCCAGCGCGGGCATATTGGACACCATATATTTT,CASSMPSAGILDTIYF
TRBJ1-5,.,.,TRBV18,TGTGCCAGCTCACCACCGACACCCCCCAATCAGCCCCAGCATTTT,CASSPPTPPNQPQHF
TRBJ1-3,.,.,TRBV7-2,TGTGCCAGCAGCTTAATGGGCCCCTCTGGAAACACCATATATTTT,CASSLMGPSGNTIYF
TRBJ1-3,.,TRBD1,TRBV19,TGTGCCAGTAGATTAATTACGACAGGGAGTGGAAACACCATATATTTT,CASRLITTGSGNTIYF
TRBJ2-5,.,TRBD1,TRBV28,TGTGCCAGCAGACCCGGACAGGGGATGACGGAGACCCAGTACTTC,CASRPGQGMTETQYF
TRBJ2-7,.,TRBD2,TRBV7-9,TGTGCCAGCAGCTGGGGACTAGCGGGGACACAGGGCGAGCAGTACTTC,CASSWGLAGTQGEQYF
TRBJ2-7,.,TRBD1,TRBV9,TGTGCCAGCAGCTCGGGGACAGCGGTCGGATACGAGCAGTACTTC,CASSSGTAVGYEQYF
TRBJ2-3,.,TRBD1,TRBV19,TGTGCCAGTGCCGAGACAGGGAACTCAGATACGCAGTATTTT,CASAETGNSDTQYF
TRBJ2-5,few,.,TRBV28,TGTGCCAGCAGCCCCCCGCAAGAGACCCAGTACTTC,CASSPPQETQYF
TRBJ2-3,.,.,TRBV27,TGTGCCAGCATTAGAGGGGGGGCTATTGGAGATACGCAGTATTTT,CASIRGGAIGDTQYF
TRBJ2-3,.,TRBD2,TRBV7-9,TGTGCCAGCAGCTTAAATAGCGGGGTTAGCACAGATACGCAGTATTTT,CASSLNSGVSTDTQYF
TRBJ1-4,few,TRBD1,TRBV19,TGTGCCAGTGCTTCGACAGGGTCAAATGAAAAACTGTTTTTT,CASASTGSNEKLFF
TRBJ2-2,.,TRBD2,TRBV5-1,TGCGCCAGCAGCTTGGGACTAGCGGGAGGTCCCGGGGAGCTGTTTTTT,CASSLGLAGGPGELFF
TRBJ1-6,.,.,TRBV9,TGTGCCAGCAGCGCCGACACAGGGTCCGGCTCACCCCTCCACTTT,CASSADTGSGSPLHF
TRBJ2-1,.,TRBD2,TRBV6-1,TGTGCCAGCAGTGGACGAAGCGGGGGGGCAGATGAGCAGTTCTTC,CASSGRSGGADEQFF
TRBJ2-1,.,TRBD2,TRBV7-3,TGTGCCAGCAGCTCACTAGCGGGGGGGTACAATGAGCAGTTCTTC,CASSSLAGGYNEQFF
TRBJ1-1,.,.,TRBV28,TGTGCCAGCAGTCGGGACATCTTTGAAGCTTTCTTT,CASSRDIFEAFF
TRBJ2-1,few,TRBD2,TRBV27,TGTGCCAGCAGTCCGGTGGGCGGGACTAGCGGTTACAATGAGCAGTTCTTC,CASSPVGGTSGYNEQFF
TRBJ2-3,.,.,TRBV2,TGTGCCAGCAGTGAAGCGGCACGCACAGATACGCAGTATTTT,CASSEAARTDTQYF
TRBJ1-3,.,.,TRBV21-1,.,CASSKDSQNFASGNTIYF
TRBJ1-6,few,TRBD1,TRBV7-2,TGTGCCAGCAGCTCGAGAGGGGGCGTTTCACCCCTCCACTTT,CASSSRGGVSPLHF